This entry lists 8 T cell receptor beta chains sequenced from one sample in a study of T cells in Graves' hyperthyroidism and ophthalmopathy. Amplification of TCR beta CDR3 regions used RNA as the template. First-round RT-PCR targeting the TCR CDR3 was performed with the HTBI primer set. TCRdb ran MiXCR on the multiplex PCR reads and lists one entry per CDR3 protein. The sample records some 510,000 distinct CDR3 sequences, less than 25% being singletons. The sample comprised blood. These receptors were collected from a man between 18 and 35 years old with Graves' hyperthyroidism.

Worth noting for this clonotype: In this CDR3 the conserved last residue, phenylalanine or tryptophan, is missing, so a read error is likely. The chain recombines TRBV5-1 with TRBJ1-5; possibly TRBD1 for D (6 bases). Trimming pared 0 bases from V and 5 bases from J, leaving 12 bases between. This CDR3 contains 15 residues. CDR1 is SGHRS, CDR2 YFSETQ, per germline. The CDR3 region has the DNA TGCGCCAGCAGCTTGGCGGGGGGCCCGGATCAGCCCCAGCATTTG. Translating gives CASSLAGGPDQPQHL.

This clonotype was detected a few times. This chain connects TRBV19 to TRBJ1-1; D ambiguous. The germline gives CDR1 LNHDA, CDR2 SQIVND (reference sequence). The length of the CDR3 is 13 residues. Trimming took off 3 bases at V and 1 base at J, with 6 bases between the two ends. The CDR3 DNA follows: TGTGCCAGTAGTATGAGTCAGAACACTGAAGCTTTCTTT. This codes for CASSMSQNTEAFF.

This clonotype was observed at least ten times. V usage is TRBV11-1 and J usage is TRBJ2-7; the D call may be TRBD1 or TRBD2 (6 bases each). The V gene lost 0 bases and the J gene lost 4 bases, with 19 bases spanning the gap. Per germline, CDR1 SGHAT and CDR2 FQDESV (reference sequence). The CDR3 sequence is 17 residues long. Here the CDR3 DNA reads TGTGCCAGCAGCTTAGCGCTAAATTGGGGGGCGCGATACGAGCAGTACTTC. It translates to CASSLALNWGARYEQYF.

DNA for the CDR3: TGTGCCAGCAGTTTGGCCGGGACTGCATTAGCAGGCTACACCTTC. Translated: CASSLAGTALAGYTF. The V gene is TRBV6-5, the J gene TRBJ1-2, with D maybe TRBD1 (5 bases). CDR3 length: 15 residues. Germline V gene lookup returns CDR1 MNHEY and CDR2 SVGAGI. Between the trimmed V and J ends, which lost 4 bases and 8 bases, there was a span of 20 bases.

The CDR3: CASMPQGTENTGELFF. Written as DNA, the CDR3 is TGCGCCAGCATGCCGCAGGGGACCGAGAACACCGGGGAGCTGTTTTTT. J is TRBJ2-2 and V is TRBV5-1, with D maybe TRBD1 (6 bases). V was clipped by 6 bases and J by 1 base, with 16 bases between them. Looked up from germline, CDR1 is SGHRS and CDR2 is YFSETQ. CDR3 size: 16 residues. Looking up the rest from reference TRBV5-1 and TRBJ2-2 gives the full variable domain: KAGVTQTPRYLIKTRGQQVTLSCSPISGHRSVSWYQQTPGQGLQFLFEYFSETQRNKGNFPGRFSGRQFSNSRSEMNVSTLELGDSALYLCASMPQGTENTGELFFGEGSRLTVL.

J is TRBJ1-1 and V is TRBV15, with no clear D. The CDR3 runs to 14 residues. The V end was cut by 6 bases, the J end by 0 bases, with 11 bases between. The V gene's germline CDR1 is LNHNV and CDR2 YYDKDF (reference sequence). CDR3 region: CATRQSKMNTEAFF. Here the CDR3 DNA reads TGTGCCACCAGACAGTCTAAGATGAACACTGAAGCTTTCTTT.

Regarding this clonotype: Just one base apart from a much larger clone, this may be a read error. This chain uses TRBV2 with TRBJ1-5, with 10 bases lining up with TRBD1. There are 17 residues in the CDR3. Looked up from germline, CDR1 is SNHLY and CDR2 is FYNNEI. With 2 bases clipped from V and 7 bases from J, the junction kept 11 bases outside the gene matches. The CDR3 DNA follows: TGTGCCAGCAGTGAATCCGGGGGGACAGGGGTGGAGCAGCCCCAGCATTTT. This codes for CASSESGGTGVEQPQHF.

This clonotype came up many times. The CDR3 reads CASSVTAGGEAFF. The CDR3 DNA sequence: TGTGCCAGCAGTGTCACAGCAGGGGGTGAAGCTTTCTTT. The rearrangement uses TRBV6-1 and TRBJ1-1; 7 nucleotides match TRBD1. The germline V gene has CDR1 MNHNS and CDR2 SASEGT. The CDR3 is 13 amino acids. J was trimmed by 7 bases and V by 4 bases; bases with no gene match: 6.